A single sample is the source of the 5 T cell receptor beta chains below, sequenced in a study of cytomegalovirus exposure and HLA in healthy donors. This PCR relied on a set of 60 Vbeta primers and 13 Jbeta primers. The assay was immunoSEQ multiplex PCR, and TCRdb's table has in-frame clones only and misses some. Of tens of thousands of clones listed, around 84% are singletons. The sequenced material came from PBMCs. The receptors originated from a man aged 35 to 55 in good health and CMV-seronegative.

The rearrangement links TRBV9 to TRBJ2-1; 12 positions match TRBD2. The CDR3 extends over 16 amino acids. Germline V gene data show CDR1 as SGDLS and CDR2 as YYNGEE. V shed 4 bases and J 5 bases; nucleotides not matched to a gene: 7. The CDR3 loop is CASSFRTSGTHNEQFF. The CDR3 bases are TGTGCCAGCAGCTTTAGGACTAGCGGGACACACAATGAGCAGTTCTTC.

The rearrangement links TRBV27 to TRBJ1-2, with D perhaps matching TRBD1 (6 bases). In germline, CDR1 is MNHEY, CDR2 SMNVEV (reference sequence). The CDR3 runs to 16 residues. Trimming left V 0 bases short and J 4 bases short, with 15 bases between. CDR3 residues: CASSLSPPQGSYGYTF. Written as DNA, the CDR3 is TGTGCCAGCAGTTTATCGCCCCCACAGGGAAGCTATGGCTACACCTTC.

The CDR3 DNA is TGCAGCGTTTGGGGGGGGACAGGGGGATACAATGAGCAGTTCTTC. Translation: CSVWGGTGGYNEQFF. The V and J genes are TRBV29-1 and TRBJ2-1, with TRBD1 matching over 11 bases. Germline V gene sequence: CDR1 SQVTM, CDR2 ANQGSEA. The CDR3 sequence is 15 residues long. J gave up 4 bases and V 5 bases, and 7 bases lay outside the gene matches.

This sequence joins TRBV9 and TRBJ1-1; TRBD1 might be the D (5 bases). The germline CDR1 and CDR2 sequences are SGDLS and YYNGEE. The CDR3 covers 13 residues. The V end lost 0 bases, the J end lost 4 bases, and 7 bases lay between the germline ends. DNA of the CDR3: TGTGCCAGCAGCGTAGCAGGGTTCACTGAAGCTTTCTTT. It yields the protein CASSVAGFTEAFF.

The chain combines TRBV10-1 with TRBJ2-1; 7 nucleotides agree with TRBD1. The CDR3 extends over 15 amino acids. J lost 6 bases, V lost 6 bases, and 11 bases had no gene match. Germline values: CDR1 WNHNN, CDR2 SYGVQD (reference sequence). CDR3 sequence: CASSSGTVGSNEQFF. The CDR3 region has the DNA TGCGCCAGCAGCTCCGGGACAGTGGGCTCCAATGAGCAGTTCTTC.